Reported below is one TCR beta chain. These data are taken from a study of CD8+ T cells in alopecia areata. Study overall: The investigators scored severity in treated patients by the percentage of affected scalp area.

Sequencing relied on a cDNA template that was reverse transcribed from extracted RNA. Profiling relied on immunoSEQ multiplex PCR, and the TCRdb table lists in-frame clones only, not all of them. The profile shows 190,000 or so clones, roughly 50% of them singletons. The CDR3 has 11 amino acids. The germline CDR1 and CDR2 sequences are LNHDA and SQIVND (reference sequence). V was pared by 7 bases and J by 11 bases, with 3 bases of the junction left unmatched. Treatment described: oral pan-JAK inhibitor, 5-10 mg twice daily. This TCR came from a human donor with alopecia areata. The sample was CD8+ T cells sorted from blood, taken at week 24, from a patient treated with tofacitinib. The chain joins TRBV19 to TRBJ1-4, with 8 bases identical to TRBD1. The chain's CDR3 is CASKTGDKLFF. The CDR3 DNA is TGTGCCAGTAAGACAGGGGACAAACTGTTTTTT.